Shown below are 9 T cell receptor beta chains from a single sample sequenced in a study of T cell responses to AZD1222 COVID-19 vaccine. Profiling relied on immunoSEQ multiplex PCR, and the TCRdb table lists in-frame clones only, not all of them. The sample shows tens of thousands of clones, more than 60% of them seen only once. The sample consisted of peripheral blood, taken 28 days after the second AZD1222 dose. These receptors were taken from an adult who received the AZD1222 COVID-19 vaccine.

The V call is TRBV7-2, the J call TRBJ1-2, with 8 positions matching TRBD1. The CDR3 runs 14 residues. After removal of 2 bases from V and 6 bases from J, the junction contained 5 bases not matched to a gene. CDR1 is SGHTA, CDR2 FQGNSA, per germline. The CDR3 here is CASSLQGALDGYTF. The CDR3 region has the DNA TGTGCCAGCAGCTTACAGGGGGCGCTGGATGGCTACACCTTC.

This chain joins TRBV19 and TRBJ1-5; D call uncertain. In germline, CDR1 is LNHDA, CDR2 SQIVND (reference sequence). V was trimmed by 7 bases and J by 7 bases, leaving 14 bases between them. There are 13 residues in the CDR3. The chain's CDR3 is CASTVKVGQPQHF. For the CDR3, the DNA is TGTGCCAGTACCGTCAAGGTCGGGCAGCCCCAGCATTTT.

The V call is TRBV5-1, the J call TRBJ1-4; no definite D call. Germline V gives CDR1 SGHRS, CDR2 YFSETQ. V was cut by 3 bases and J by 8 bases, with 8 bases left in between. The length of the CDR3 is 12 residues. The CDR3 region is CASSSSSEKLFF. For the CDR3, the DNA is TGCGCCAGCAGCTCCTCGTCGGAAAAACTGTTTTTT.

J is TRBJ2-7 and V is TRBV11-3; the D is unclear. The CDR3 spans 13 residues. Trimming took off 11 bases at V and 2 bases at J, with 16 bases between the two ends. Germline V gene data show CDR1 as SGHNT and CDR2 as YENEEA. CDR3 in amino acids: CASGWASTYEQYF. CDR3 DNA sequence: TGTGCCTCCGGCTGGGCCTCAACCTACGAGCAGTACTTC. The whole variable domain, remainder taken from reference TRBV11-3 and TRBJ2-7, is EAGVVQSPRYKIIEKKQPVAFWCNPISGHNTLYWYLQNLGQGPELLIRYENEEAVDDSQLPKDRFSAERLKGVDSTLKIQPAELGDSAVYLCASGWASTYEQYFGPGTRLTVT.

This clone was observed a handful of times. The chain is built from TRBV27 and TRBJ2-2; the D gene is possibly TRBD2 (5 bases). Between the trimmed V and J ends, which lost 6 bases and 0 bases, there was a span of 5 bases. CDR1 and CDR2 (germline): MNHEY, SMNVEV (reference sequence). This CDR3 is built from 13 residues. CDR3 protein: CASRDSNTGELFF. CDR3 nucleotide sequence: TGTGCCAGCAGGGACTCGAACACCGGGGAGCTGTTTTTT.

The gene calls are TRBV6-6 and TRBJ1-2; possible D gene TRBD1, 5 bases. CDR3 length: 13 residues. CDR1 and CDR2 (germline): MNHNY, SVGAGI (reference sequence). With 4 bases removed from V and 4 bases from J, the gap between germline ends came to 10 bases. The CDR3 nucleotides read TGTGCCAGCAGTTCAGGGCCTGGCTATGGCTACACCTTC. Translation gives CASSSGPGYGYTF.

The chain joins TRBV7-9 to TRBJ1-1; no clear D. CDR3 size: 13 residues. Trimming pared 8 bases from V and 0 bases from J, leaving 10 bases between. In germline, CDR1 is SEHNR, CDR2 FQNEAQ (reference sequence). CDR3 bases: TGTGCCAGCCGGGAAAATATGAACACTGAAGCTTTCTTT. This gives the protein CASRENMNTEAFF. Based on the CDR3 plus reference TRBV7-9 and TRBJ1-1, the full variable domain is DTGVSQNPRHKITKRGQNVTFRCDPISEHNRLYWYRQTLGQGPEFLTYFQNEAQLEKSRLLSDRFSAERPKGSFSTLEIQRTEQGDSAMYLCASRENMNTEAFFGQGTRLTVV.

The table lists this clone with a few counts. The rearrangement uses TRBV12-3 or TRBV12-4 and TRBJ1-5; D remains ambiguous. V gave up 7 bases and J gave up 5 bases, with 12 bases separating them. This CDR3 has 13 amino acids. CDR3 sequence reads: CASTQTRHQPQHF. The CDR3 DNA follows: TGTGCCAGCACCCAGACCCGGCATCAGCCCCAGCATTTT.

The chain carries TRBV2 and TRBJ1-1; D might be TRBD1 (6 bases). The V gene lost 6 bases and the J gene lost 1 base, with 9 bases spanning the gap. The CDR3 consists of 13 residues. Germline V gives CDR1 SNHLY, CDR2 FYNNEI. The CDR3 sequence: CASSGDKNTEAFF. For the CDR3, the DNA is TGTGCCAGCAGCGGGGACAAGAACACTGAAGCTTTCTTT.